This paragraph reports one TCR beta chain. These data are taken from a study of blood T cell repertoires in COVID-19. The V and J ends lost 7 bases and 3 bases respectively, with 16 bases between them. Germline-derived CDR1 and CDR2 are MNHEY and SMNVEV (reference sequence). The CDR3 length is 14 residues. Sequencing used immunoSEQ multiplex PCR; TCRdb keeps in-frame clones, though not all of them. This sample has roughly 160,000 clones, with 80% to 90% found just once. The receptor was derived from a man in his 60s with acute or convalescent COVID-19. The specimen was peripheral blood. The chain joins TRBV27 to TRBJ2-7; maybe TRBD1 (5 bases). The CDR3, as DNA: TGTGCCAGCAACGCCGACAGAGTCTACTACGAGCAGTACTTC. Its translation is CASNADRVYYEQYF.